This T cell receptor (beta chain) was retrieved from a study of response to subunit inactivated influenza vaccine. The CDR3 consists of 15 residues. V lost 5 bases and J 0 bases, leaving 13 bases between the germline ends. Germline V CDR1 and CDR2: SGHDT, YYEEEE. Study-level results: Researchers suggested that each seasonal influenza vaccination recruits few new T cells.

One entry per CDR3 protein results from TCRdb running MiXCR on the RT-PCR reads. The sample contains 500,000 or so distinct CDR3 sequences, 16% of which appear only once. Remarks on this clonotype: Its antigen is undetermined.

Specimen: CD4+ T cells sorted from PBMCs, collected around 25 months after vaccination. This sequence originates from a man between 50 and 75 years old who received an inactivated influenza vaccine. This chain connects TRBV5-6 to TRBJ2-3; D is uncertain. CDR3 nucleotide sequence: TGTGCCAGCAGGGGGATAGCAACGAGCACAGATACGCAGTATTTT. It encodes CASRGIATSTDTQYF.